This T cell receptor beta chain was sequenced in a study of T cell changes during pregnancy in multiple sclerosis. TCRdb's copy holds only in-frame clones and misses some; the assay was immunoSEQ multiplex PCR. Of some 100,000 clones listed, 75% to 95% were seen once; the top ten hold over 2.5%. Germline CDR1 reads SGHTS; CDR2 reads YDEGEE. The length of the CDR3 is 14 residues. With 6 bases removed from V and 4 bases from J, the gap between germline ends came to 13 bases. The source is a female donor with multiple sclerosis, enrolled in a pregnancy study. The material was peripheral blood, obtained in the second trimester of pregnancy. The chain joins TRBV5-8 to TRBJ2-2; D is perhaps TRBD2 (6 bases). In DNA form, the CDR3 reads TGTGCCAGCACCCTCGGGGGACCCACCGGGGAGCTGTTTTTT. Translated: CASTLGGPTGELFF.